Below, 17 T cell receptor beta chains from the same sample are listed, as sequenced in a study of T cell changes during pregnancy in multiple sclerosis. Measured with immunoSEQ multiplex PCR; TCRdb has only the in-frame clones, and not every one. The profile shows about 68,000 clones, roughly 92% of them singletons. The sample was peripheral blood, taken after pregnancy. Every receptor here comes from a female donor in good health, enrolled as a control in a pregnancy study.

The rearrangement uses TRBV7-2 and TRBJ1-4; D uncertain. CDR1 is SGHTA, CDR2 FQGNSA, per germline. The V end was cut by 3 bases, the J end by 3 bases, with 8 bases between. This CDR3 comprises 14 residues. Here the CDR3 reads CASSFAVANEKLFF. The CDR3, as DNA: TGTGCCAGCAGCTTTGCGGTAGCTAATGAAAAACTGTTTTTT.

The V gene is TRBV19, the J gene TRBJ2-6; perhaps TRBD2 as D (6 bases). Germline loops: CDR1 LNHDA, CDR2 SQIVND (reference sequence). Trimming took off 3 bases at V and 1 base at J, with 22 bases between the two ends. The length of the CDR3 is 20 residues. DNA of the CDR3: TGTGCCAGTAGTATGCAACCCCCCGGGACTGCCCAGTCTGGGGCCAACGTCCTGACTTTC. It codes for CASSMQPPGTAQSGANVLTF.

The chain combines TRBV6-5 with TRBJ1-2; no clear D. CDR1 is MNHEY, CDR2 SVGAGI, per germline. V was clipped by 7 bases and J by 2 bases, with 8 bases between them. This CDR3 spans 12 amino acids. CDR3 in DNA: TGTGCCAGCAAGGAGGCGAACTATGGCTACACCTTC. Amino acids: CASKEANYGYTF.

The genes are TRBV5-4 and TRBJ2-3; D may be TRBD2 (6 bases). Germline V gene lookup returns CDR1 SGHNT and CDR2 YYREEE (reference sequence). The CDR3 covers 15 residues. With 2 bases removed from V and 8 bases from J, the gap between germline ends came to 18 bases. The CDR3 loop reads CASSFAGPLKGTQYF. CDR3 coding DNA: TGTGCCAGCAGCTTCGCGGGACCTCTTAAGGGTACGCAGTATTTT.

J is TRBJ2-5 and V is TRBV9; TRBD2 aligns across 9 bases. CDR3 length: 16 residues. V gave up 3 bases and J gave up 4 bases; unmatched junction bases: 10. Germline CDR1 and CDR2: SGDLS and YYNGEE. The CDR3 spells CASSEGASGIGETQYF. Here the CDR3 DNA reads TGTGCCAGCAGCGAGGGGGCTAGCGGGATCGGAGAGACCCAGTACTTC. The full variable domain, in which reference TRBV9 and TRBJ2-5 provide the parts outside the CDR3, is DSGVTQTPKHLITATGQRVTLRCSPRSGDLSVYWYQQSLDQGLQFLIQYYNGEERAKGNILERFSAQQFPDLHSELNLSSLELGDSALYFCASSEGASGIGETQYFGPGTRLLVL.

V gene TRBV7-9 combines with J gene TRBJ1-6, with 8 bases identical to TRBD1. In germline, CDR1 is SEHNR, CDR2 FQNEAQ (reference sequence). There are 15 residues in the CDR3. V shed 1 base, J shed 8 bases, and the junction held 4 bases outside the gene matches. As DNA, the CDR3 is TGTGCCAGCAGCTTAGGTGGGACAGGAGATTCACCCCTCCACTTT. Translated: CASSLGGTGDSPLHF.

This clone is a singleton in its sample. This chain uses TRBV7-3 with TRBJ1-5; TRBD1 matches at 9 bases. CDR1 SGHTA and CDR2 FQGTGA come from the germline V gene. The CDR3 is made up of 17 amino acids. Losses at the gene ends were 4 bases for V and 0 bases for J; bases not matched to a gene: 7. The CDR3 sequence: CASSWDRARNSNQPQHF. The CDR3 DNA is TGTGCCAGCAGCTGGGACAGGGCACGAAATAGCAATCAGCCCCAGCATTTT.

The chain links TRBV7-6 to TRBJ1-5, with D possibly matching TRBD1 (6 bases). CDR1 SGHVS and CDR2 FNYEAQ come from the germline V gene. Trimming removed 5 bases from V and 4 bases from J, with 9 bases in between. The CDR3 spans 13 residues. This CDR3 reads CASSPTGNQPQHF. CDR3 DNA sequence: TGTGCCAGCAGCCCCACAGGGAATCAGCCCCAGCATTTT. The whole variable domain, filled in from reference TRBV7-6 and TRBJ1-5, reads GAGVSQSPRYKVTKRGQDVALRCDPISGHVSLYWYRQALGQGPEFLTYFNYEAQQDKSGLPNDRFSAERPEGSISTLTIQRTEQRDSAMYRCASSPTGNQPQHFGDGTRLSIL.

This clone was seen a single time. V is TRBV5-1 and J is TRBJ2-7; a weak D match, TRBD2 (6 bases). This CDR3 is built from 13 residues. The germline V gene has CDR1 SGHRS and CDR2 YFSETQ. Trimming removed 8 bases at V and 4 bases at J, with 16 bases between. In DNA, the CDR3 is TGCGCCAGGTATGCTAGCGCGTCTTACGAGCAGTACTTC. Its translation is CARYASASYEQYF.

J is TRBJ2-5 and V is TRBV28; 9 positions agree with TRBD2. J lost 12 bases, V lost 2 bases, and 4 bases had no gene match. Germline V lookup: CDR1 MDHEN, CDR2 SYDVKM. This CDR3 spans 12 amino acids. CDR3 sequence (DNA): TGTGCCAGCAGTTTACTAGCGGGGACTGAGTACTTC. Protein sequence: CASSLLAGTEYF.

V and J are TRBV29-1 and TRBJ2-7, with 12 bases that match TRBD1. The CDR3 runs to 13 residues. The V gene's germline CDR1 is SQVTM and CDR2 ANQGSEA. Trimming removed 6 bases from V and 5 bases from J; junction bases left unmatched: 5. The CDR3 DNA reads TGCAGCGTAAAGGGACAGGGGGCCCACGAGCAGTACTTC. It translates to CSVKGQGAHEQYF.

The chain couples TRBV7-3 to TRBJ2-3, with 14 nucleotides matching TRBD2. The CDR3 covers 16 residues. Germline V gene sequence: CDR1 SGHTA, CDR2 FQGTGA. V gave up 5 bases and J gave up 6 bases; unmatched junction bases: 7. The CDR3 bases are TGTGCCAGCAGCCAGGGACTAGCGGGAGTTGGTGATACGCAGTATTTT. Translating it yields CASSQGLAGVGDTQYF.

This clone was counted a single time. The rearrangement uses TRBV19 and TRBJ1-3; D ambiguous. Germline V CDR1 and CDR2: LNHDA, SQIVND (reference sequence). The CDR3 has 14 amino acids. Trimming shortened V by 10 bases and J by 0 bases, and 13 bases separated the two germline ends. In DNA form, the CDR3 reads TGTGCCACCGGCGGCGGGTCCTCTGGAAACACCATATATTTT. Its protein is CATGGGSSGNTIYF.

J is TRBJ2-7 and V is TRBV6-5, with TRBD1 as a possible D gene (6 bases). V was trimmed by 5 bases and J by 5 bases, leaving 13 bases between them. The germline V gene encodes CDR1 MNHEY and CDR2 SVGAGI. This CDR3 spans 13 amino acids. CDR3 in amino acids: CASSLLTGNEQYF. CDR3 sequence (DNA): TGTGCCAGCAGTCTTCTAACAGGGAACGAGCAGTACTTC.

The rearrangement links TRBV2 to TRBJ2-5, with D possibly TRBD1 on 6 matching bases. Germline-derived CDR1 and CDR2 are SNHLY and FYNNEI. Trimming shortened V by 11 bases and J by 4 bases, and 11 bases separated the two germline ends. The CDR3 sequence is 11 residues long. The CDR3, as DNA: TGTGCCGGTTCACAGGGAGAGACCCAGTACTTC. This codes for CAGSQGETQYF.

In DNA form, the CDR3 reads TGTGCCAGCAGTTTTCCCCTAGCGGATACGCAGTATTTT. Its translation is CASSFPLADTQYF. The chain joins TRBV28 to TRBJ2-3, with a weak D call TRBD2 (6 bases). Trimming took 3 bases from V and 6 from J, leaving 10 bases between them. The CDR3 contains 13 residues. Per germline, CDR1 MDHEN and CDR2 SYDVKM.

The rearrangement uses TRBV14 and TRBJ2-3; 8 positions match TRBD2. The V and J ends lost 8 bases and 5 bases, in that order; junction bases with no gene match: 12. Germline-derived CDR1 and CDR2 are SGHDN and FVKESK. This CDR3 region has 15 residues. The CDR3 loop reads CASAYLAGRGDTQYF. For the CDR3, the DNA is TGTGCCAGCGCCTACCTAGCGGGTAGGGGAGATACGCAGTATTTT.